The 7 T cell receptor beta chains reported below all come from one sample, sequenced in a study of cytomegalovirus exposure and HLA in healthy donors. PCR employed 60 Vbeta and 13 Jbeta primers. The repertoire was sequenced with immunoSEQ multiplex PCR; TCRdb's copy has only in-frame clones and lacks some. The sample has over 45,000 clones. The sequencing sample was made of PBMCs. The receptors come from a woman between 18 and 30 years old in good health and CMV-seronegative.

The rearrangement links TRBV2 to TRBJ1-6; 11 nucleotides agree with TRBD1. This CDR3 is built from 13 residues. The junction had 3 bases not matched to a gene; V was cut back by 8 bases and J by 9 bases. CDR1 is SNHLY, CDR2 FYNNEI, per germline. As DNA, the CDR3 is TGTGCCAGCTCCGGGACAGGGGGTTCACCCCTCCACTTT. Amino acid sequence: CASSGTGGSPLHF.

The chain combines TRBV4-2 with TRBJ2-1, with D perhaps matching TRBD1 (5 bases). Germline V lookup: CDR1 LGHNA, CDR2 YNFKEQ. The CDR3 sequence is 14 residues long. Deletions cut 4 bases from V and 3 bases from J, with 10 bases between. The CDR3 DNA reads as TGTGCCAGCAGCCTGTACGACAGCTACAATGAGCAGTTCTTC. It specifies CASSLYDSYNEQFF.

V and J are TRBV7-6 and TRBJ1-1; possible D gene TRBD1, 5 bases. Germline V gives CDR1 SGHVS, CDR2 FNYEAQ. The CDR3 length is 13 residues. Trimming took off 0 bases at V and 3 bases at J, with 5 bases between the two ends. CDR3 loop: CASSLAGDTEAFF. For the CDR3, the DNA is TGTGCCAGCAGCTTAGCAGGGGACACTGAAGCTTTCTTT.

This CDR3 reads CASSRQGALSGANVLTF. CDR3 sequence (DNA): TGTGCCAGTAGTCGGCAGGGGGCTTTATCTGGGGCCAACGTCCTGACTTTC. The chain joins TRBV19 to TRBJ2-6, with 8 bases matching TRBD1. The V and J ends lost 5 bases and 1 base, in that order; junction bases with no gene match: 7. This CDR3 has 17 amino acids. Germline assignment: CDR1 LNHDA and CDR2 SQIVND (reference sequence).

The chain is built from TRBV28 and TRBJ1-5; possibly TRBD1 for D (5 bases). The V end lost 3 bases, the J end lost 2 bases, and 11 bases lay between the germline ends. CDR3 size: 15 residues. CDR1 and CDR2 from the germline V gene are MDHEN and SYDVKM. The CDR3, as DNA: TGTGCCAGCAGTTTGATAGGGGAAGGCAATCAGCCCCAGCATTTT. Translated: CASSLIGEGNQPQHF. The full variable domain, its missing parts supplied by reference TRBV28 and TRBJ1-5, is DVKVTQSSRYLVKRTGEKVFLECVQDMDHENMFWYRQDPGLGLRLIYFSYDVKMKEKGDIPEGYSVSREKKERFSLILESASTNQTSMYLCASSLIGEGNQPQHFGDGTRLSIL.

The rearrangement links TRBV13 to TRBJ2-3; tentative D call: TRBD2 (7 bases). Per germline, CDR1 PRHDT and CDR2 FYEKMQ (reference sequence). This CDR3 contains 14 residues. The ends were cut back, 7 bases at V and 4 bases at J, with 15 bases in the middle. The CDR3 DNA sequence: TGTGCCAGCACCCCGGGGGGCGCCCCAGATACGCAGTATTTT. Amino acid sequence: CASTPGGAPDTQYF.

V and J are TRBV7-6 and TRBJ2-3; D is unclear. In germline, CDR1 is SGHVS, CDR2 FNYEAQ. The CDR3 consists of 15 residues. Trimming removed 1 base at V and 5 bases at J, with 13 bases between. In DNA, the CDR3 is TGTGCCAGCAGCTTAGATCCTAGTATAGGAGATACGCAGTATTTT. It encodes CASSLDPSIGDTQYF.